The present T cell receptor beta chain was sequenced within a study of blood T cell repertoires in COVID-19. At the level of the study: Samples taken during acute and convalescent COVID-19 were collected in the United States, Italy and Spain. In each case, the material was cDNA or gDNA derived from T cells, B-cell-depleted T cells, or PBMCs.

In the study's own analysis: Estimation of nucleated cell counts was performed using reference gene primer amplification. Repertoires were generated with immunoSEQ multiplex PCR, while TCRdb's copy carries only in-frame clones and drops some. The DNA gave D and trimming, while V, J and clone size come from that table. The sample shows 150,000 to 200,000 clones, more than 75% of them seen only once. The germline CDR1 and CDR2 sequences are SNHLY and FYNNEI. This CDR3 has 16 amino acids. With V trimmed by 4 bases and J by 0 bases, 7 bases remained unmatched. This clone was seen a few times. The receptor comes from a woman under 30 who had recovered from COVID-19. The genes are TRBV2 and TRBJ2-7; TRBD2 agrees at 9 bases. Sequencing used peripheral blood. CDR3 in DNA: TGTGCCAGCAGTGGGGGTCTAGCGGGGTTCTCCTACGAGCAGTACTTC. It encodes CASSGGLAGFSYEQYF.